The clone carrying this T cell receptor (beta chain) is termed medium-sized. This entry comes from a study of T cell repertoires in aging, cancer and after chemotherapy. V dropped 7 bases and J dropped 0 bases, with 12 bases sitting between them. The CDR3 covers 15 residues. The germline V gene encodes CDR1 LNHDA and CDR2 SQIVND (reference sequence). Peripheral blood genomic DNA, not sorted cells or RNA, was the template. Rearranged V-D-J TRB sequences were amplified with a mixed TRB-A/B primer pool. TCRdb re-called the multiplex PCR reads with MiXCR, one entry per CDR3 protein. The sample has 4,500 to 5,000 distinct CDR3 sequences; roughly a quarter are singletons.

This clonotype was obtained from a human donor with a blood cancer. Sequencing was done on a sample of blood. The rearrangement joins TRBV19 to TRBJ2-2; no definite D call. The CDR3 coding sequence is TGTGCCAGTACTGGGTGGGCCCCGAACACCGGGGAGCTGTTTTTT. Amino acid sequence: CASTGWAPNTGELFF.